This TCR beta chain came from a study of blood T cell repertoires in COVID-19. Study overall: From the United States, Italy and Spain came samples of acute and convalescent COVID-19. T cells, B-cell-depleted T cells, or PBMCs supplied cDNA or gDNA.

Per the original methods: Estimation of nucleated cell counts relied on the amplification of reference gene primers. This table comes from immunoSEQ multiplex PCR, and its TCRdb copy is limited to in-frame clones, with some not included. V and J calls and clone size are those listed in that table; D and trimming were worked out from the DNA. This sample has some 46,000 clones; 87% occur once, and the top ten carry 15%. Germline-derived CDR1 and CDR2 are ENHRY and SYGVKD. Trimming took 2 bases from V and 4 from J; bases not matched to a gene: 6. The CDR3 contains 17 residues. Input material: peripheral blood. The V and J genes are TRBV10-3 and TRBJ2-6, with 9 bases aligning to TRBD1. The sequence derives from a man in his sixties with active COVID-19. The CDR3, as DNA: TGTGCCATCAGTGAGGAGACAGGGGGAGGAGGGGCCAACGTCCTGACTTTC. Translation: CAISEETGGGGANVLTF.